The 19 T cell receptor beta chains in this list originate from one sample, sequenced in a study of T-cell reconstitution after alpha-beta-depleted transplantation in children (dated by TCRdb to 2016 to 2017). Receptor amplification or capture employed PCR. The sample was run on an Illumina HiSeq 2500. Molecular barcoding was employed in the preparation of TCR libraries, with unique molecular identifiers being used to normalize TCRbeta repertoire quantification. Clones were called with MiXCR by TCRdb after fastp trimmed the public reads at Q25, and only in-frame beta chains were retained. Entries that share a CDR3 protein sequence are merged under the most common genes and DNA. Across this sample there are roughly 220,000 distinct CDR3 sequences, with 9.7% seen only once. The leading ten clones occupy less than 6% of the sample. Sequenced here: PBMCs from the stem cell graft donor, sampled from the stem cell graft. These receptor sequences come from a human donor who donated a stem cell graft to a child with SCID.

This clonotype was observed a few times. The chain employs TRBV20-1 and TRBJ1-5, with D uncertain. The germline gives CDR1 DFQATT, CDR2 SNEGSKA (reference sequence). The CDR3 runs to 16 residues. V lost 1 base and J lost 1, with 14 bases in between. The CDR3 spells CSARASGTTSNQPQHF. CDR3 bases: TGCAGTGCTAGAGCTTCGGGAACGACAAGCAATCAGCCCCAGCATTTT.

This clonotype has ten or more counts. The chain combines TRBV5-1 with TRBJ2-7; D remains unclear. Germline CDR1 reads SGHRS; CDR2 reads YFSETQ. The CDR3 has 16 amino acids. The V end lost 0 bases, the J end lost 0 bases, and 13 bases lay between the germline ends. CDR3 nucleotides: TGCGCCAGCAGCTTGGGTGGCAGACGTCTCTCCTACGAGCAGTACTTC. Translated, it gives CASSLGGRRLSYEQYF.

Ten or more counts support this clonotype. The chain links TRBV7-2 to TRBJ2-7, with 8 bases aligning to TRBD1. Per germline, CDR1 SGHTA and CDR2 FQGNSA. With 0 bases clipped from V and 2 bases from J, the junction kept 3 bases outside the gene matches. The CDR3 loop spans 15 amino acids. CDR3 nucleotides: TGTGCCAGCAGCTTAGCGACAGGGGAAACCTACGAGCAGTACTTC. Amino acid sequence: CASSLATGETYEQYF.

This clonotype was counted at least ten times. The V call is TRBV5-1, the J call TRBJ2-1; 8 bases match TRBD2. The V segment lost 4 bases and the J segment 4 bases; nucleotides outside the gene matches: 4. This CDR3 comprises 14 residues. Germline values: CDR1 SGHRS, CDR2 YFSETQ. The CDR3 DNA reads as TGCGCCAGCAGCCCGGCGGGGGGTTACAATGAGCAGTTCTTC. Translated: CASSPAGGYNEQFF.

This clonotype was seen at least ten times. The chain links TRBV6-6 to TRBJ2-1; D tentatively reads TRBD1 or TRBD2 (5 bases each). V lost 0 bases and J 15 bases, leaving 12 bases between the germline ends. Germline V gene data show CDR1 as MNHNY and CDR2 as SVGAGI (reference sequence). This CDR3 has 12 amino acids. Here the CDR3 DNA reads TGTGCCAGCAGTTACTCAGGGGCGAGCGGGTTCTTC. Amino acid sequence: CASSYSGASGFF.

Ten or more counts support this clonotype. The chain uses TRBV28 and TRBJ1-1; D not certain. Looked up from germline, CDR1 is MDHEN and CDR2 is SYDVKM. The CDR3 is 14 residues long. Trimming removed 6 bases from V and 0 bases from J, with 11 bases in between. CDR3 residues: CASRYGVVNTEAFF. In DNA form, the CDR3 reads TGTGCCAGCAGATACGGGGTCGTGAACACTGAAGCTTTCTTT.

This clonotype is a singleton in its sample. The V call is TRBV7-8, the J call TRBJ2-7; possibly TRBD1 for D (6 bases). There are 13 residues in the CDR3. The V end was cut by 5 bases, the J end by 3 bases, with 11 bases between. Germline V CDR1 and CDR2: SGHVS, FQNEAQ. The CDR3 is CASSVAQGYEQYF. The CDR3 nucleotides read TGTGCCAGCAGCGTGGCACAGGGCTACGAGCAGTACTTC.

This clonotype has a count of ten or more. The chain joins TRBV20-1 to TRBJ2-4; possibly TRBD1 for D (7 bases). Per germline, CDR1 DFQATT and CDR2 SNEGSKA (reference sequence). Trimming cost V 6 bases and J 0 bases, with 15 bases left between them. The length of the CDR3 is 15 residues. The CDR3 here is CSAPAGQLAKNIQYF. Here the CDR3 DNA reads TGCAGTGCCCCGGCGGGACAGCTAGCCAAAAACATTCAGTACTTC.

This clonotype appeared a few times. The chain carries TRBV12-3 or TRBV12-4 and TRBJ1-6; D gene ambiguous. The length of the CDR3 is 13 residues. V was cut by 3 bases and J by 9 bases, with 9 bases left in between. In nucleotides, the CDR3 is TGTGCCAGCAGTTTGGGTACATCTTCACCCCTCCACTTT. Its protein is CASSLGTSSPLHF.

In this sample, this clonotype turned up many times. The chain carries TRBV5-1 and TRBJ2-2; D is ambiguous. The CDR3 runs 20 residues. CDR1 and CDR2 (germline): SGHRS, YFSETQ. V was pared by 1 base and J by 0 bases, with 22 bases between. Here the CDR3 reads CASSLKSSRSASPNTGELFF. The CDR3 DNA reads TGCGCCAGCAGCTTGAAATCGAGTCGCTCGGCCAGTCCGAACACCGGGGAGCTGTTTTTT.

At least ten counts were recorded for this clonotype. The chain uses TRBV14 and TRBJ2-5, with D perhaps TRBD2 (5 bases). The germline V and J ends were trimmed by 5 bases and 3 bases, with 16 bases remaining between them. The CDR3 has 15 residues. Per germline, CDR1 SGHDN and CDR2 FVKESK. CDR3 coding DNA: TGTGCCAGCAGCGCCCTCGGAGGTGTGGAAGAGACCCAGTACTTC. Amino acids: CASSALGGVEETQYF.

This rearrangement joins TRBV12-3 or TRBV12-4 to TRBJ1-1; tentatively, D is TRBD1 (6 bases). The V gene lost 6 bases and the J gene lost 6 bases, with 23 bases spanning the gap. The CDR3 totals 16 residues. CDR3 DNA: TGTGCCAGCAGATATACCGGGGCCTCTGGGGGCTCTGAAGCTTTCTTT. Encoded protein: CASRYTGASGGSEAFF.

This clonotype was seen at least ten times. V is TRBV5-1 and J is TRBJ2-7, with 10 bases matching TRBD1. This CDR3 is built from 14 residues. After removal of 3 bases from V and 7 bases from J, the junction contained 7 bases not matched to a gene. Germline V gene data show CDR1 as SGHRS and CDR2 as YFSETQ. The CDR3 bases are TGCGCCAGCAGCTCTGGGACAGGGGAATATGAGCAGTACTTC. It yields the protein CASSSGTGEYEQYF.

In this sample, this clonotype turned up many times. This chain joins TRBV20-1 and TRBJ2-7, with no clear D. Germline CDR1 DFQATT, CDR2 SNEGSKA (reference sequence). V was shortened by 3 bases and J by 2 bases, with 20 bases between the two germline ends. The CDR3 has 16 amino acids. The CDR3 is CSARPNYPDITYEQYF. CDR3 bases: TGCAGTGCTAGGCCGAATTATCCTGATATTACCTACGAGCAGTACTTC.

The V and J genes are TRBV7-2 and TRBJ1-2, with 11 positions matching TRBD1. The CDR3 runs to 16 residues. The J segment lost 10 bases and the V segment lost 1 base, leaving 11 bases of the junction unmatched. CDR1 and CDR2 from the germline V gene are SGHTA and FQGNSA. The CDR3: CASSLVSGGTGGAYTF. The CDR3 nucleotides are TGTGCCAGCAGCTTAGTTAGTGGTGGGACAGGGGGGGCCTACACCTTC.

At least ten counts were recorded for this clonotype. V and J are TRBV6-1 and TRBJ1-5, with 8 bases identical to TRBD1. The germline gives CDR1 MNHNS, CDR2 SASEGT. J gave up 1 base and V 5 bases, and 4 bases lay outside the gene matches. The CDR3 spans 15 residues. CDR3 sequence: CASSSRQGSNQPQHF. Here the CDR3 DNA reads TGTGCCAGCAGTAGCCGACAGGGGAGCAATCAGCCCCAGCATTTT.

As regards this clonotype: A junction end diverges from the germline sequence, so it may reflect a read error. The chain uses TRBV3-1 and TRBJ1-5; perhaps TRBD1 as D (6 bases). Germline-derived CDR1 and CDR2 are LGHDT and YNNKEL (reference sequence). The CDR3 extends over 19 amino acids. The CDR3 nucleotides are TGTGCCACCAGCAAAGATAGGCCGGGGGCGGTCTATAGCAATCAGCCCCAGCATTTT. Its translation is CATSKDRPGAVYSNQPQHF.

Points on this clonotype: Just one base apart from a much larger clone, this may be a read error. The chain's CDR3 is CSVEDRGQGYPDTQYF. For the CDR3, the DNA is TGCAGCGTTGAAGATAGGGGACAGGGGTATCCAGATACGCAGTATTTT. The chain combines TRBV29-1 with TRBJ2-3; 10 bases are a match to TRBD1. This CDR3 comprises 16 residues. Germline assignment: CDR1 SQVTM and CDR2 ANQGSEA. Unmatched junction bases numbered 7, after V lost 0 bases and J lost 4 bases.

The V and J genes are TRBV5-1 and TRBJ2-1, with 8 bases fitting TRBD2. This CDR3 region has 17 residues. V was pared by 0 bases and J by 6 bases, with 11 bases of the junction left unmatched. The germline V gene has CDR1 SGHRS and CDR2 YFSETQ. CDR3 protein: CASSLAFGRGDVNEQFF. Written as DNA, the CDR3 is TGCGCCAGCAGCTTGGCCTTTGGGCGGGGGGACGTCAATGAGCAGTTCTTC.